These 22 T cell receptor beta chains were sequenced from one sample in a study of blood T cell repertoires in COVID-19. The repertoire was sequenced with immunoSEQ multiplex PCR; TCRdb's copy has only in-frame clones and lacks some. The sample includes about 180,000 clones, 88% of them seen just once. Material: PBMCs or T cells enriched from blood (not recorded which). The receptors originated from a woman younger than 35 who had recovered from COVID-19.

The chain uses TRBV6-5 and TRBJ1-1; no reliable D call. This CDR3 has 12 residues. Trimming pared 10 bases from V and 2 bases from J, leaving 11 bases between. CDR1 is MNHEY and CDR2 is SVGAGI in the germline V gene. CDR3 protein: CATEVGNTEAFF. The DNA of the CDR3 is TGTGCCACCGAGGTGGGTAACACTGAAGCTTTCTTT.

The V and J genes are TRBV29-1 and TRBJ2-3, with D possibly TRBD2 on 5 matching bases. V dropped 2 bases and J dropped 9 bases, with 12 bases sitting between them. The CDR3 is 12 residues long. Germline assignment: CDR1 SQVTM and CDR2 ANQGSEA. CDR3 sequence reads: CSVERVSDTQYF. CDR3 DNA sequence: TGCAGCGTTGAAAGGGTTAGCGACACGCAGTATTTT.

About this clone itself: The junction shows a germline mismatch at one end, possibly a read error. The chain recombines TRBV7-9 with TRBJ2-3, with 7 bases matching TRBD2. The CDR3 is made up of 13 amino acids. In germline, CDR1 is SEHNR, CDR2 FQNEAQ (reference sequence). The CDR3 loop reads CVTWAREADTQYF. CDR3 DNA sequence: TGCGTGACCTGGGCCCGGGAGGCAGATACGCAGTATTTT. The variable domain in full, with the rest retrieved from reference TRBV7-9 and TRBJ2-3, is DTGVSQNPRHKITKRGQNVTFRCDPISEHNRLYWYRQTLGQGPEFLTYFQNEAQLEKSRLLSDRFSAERPKGSFSTLEIQRTEQGDSAMYLCVTWAREADTQYFGPGTRLTVL.

This chain joins TRBV2 and TRBJ2-1, with 13 bases that match TRBD2. The length of the CDR3 is 16 residues. Germline values: CDR1 SNHLY, CDR2 FYNNEI. V lost 8 bases, J lost 0 bases, and 4 bases stayed unmatched. For the CDR3, the DNA is TGTGCCAGCGGGCGGACTAGCGGGAGCTCCTACAATGAGCAGTTCTTC. This encodes CASGRTSGSSYNEQFF.

The V and J genes are TRBV9 and TRBJ1-6; the D is unclear. Trimming cost V 3 bases and J 5 bases, with 6 bases left between them. This CDR3 comprises 13 residues. From germline, CDR1 is SGDLS and CDR2 YYNGEE. The DNA of the CDR3 is TGTGCCAGCAGCGAGAGGAATAATTCACCCCTCCACTTT. Its translation: CASSERNNSPLHF.

The genes are TRBV30 and TRBJ1-2; D perhaps matches TRBD1 (5 bases). This CDR3 comprises 13 residues. Trimming left V 1 base short and J 2 bases short, with 8 bases between. From germline, CDR1 is GTSNPN and CDR2 SVGIG (reference sequence). CDR3 loop: CAWSGGVNYGYTF. CDR3 nucleotides: TGTGCCTGGAGTGGGGGGGTGAACTATGGCTACACCTTC. The variable domain in full, completed from reference TRBV30 and TRBJ1-2, reads SQTIHQWPATLVQPVGSPLSLECTVEGTSNPNLYWYRQAAGRGLQLLFYSVGIGQISSEVPQNLSASRPQDRQFILSSKKLLLSDSGFYLCAWSGGVNYGYTFGSGTRLTVV.

The chain is built from TRBV19 and TRBJ1-5, with 8 bases that match TRBD1. V gave up 8 bases and J gave up 4 bases; unmatched junction bases: 19. Germline lookup yields CDR1 LNHDA and CDR2 SQIVND (reference sequence). This CDR3 has 18 residues. For the CDR3, the DNA is TGTGCCAGTGATCATTCAGGTCCCGGGACAGGATCGAATCAGCCCCAGCATTTT. It specifies CASDHSGPGTGSNQPQHF.

This clone is a singleton in its sample. The chain couples TRBV19 to TRBJ1-2, with 7 bases fitting TRBD1. With 3 bases clipped from V and 5 bases from J, the junction kept 6 bases outside the gene matches. Germline CDR1 is LNHDA and CDR2 is SQIVND (reference sequence). The CDR3 is made up of 14 amino acids. The CDR3 DNA sequence: TGTGCCAGTAGTATGCTGATGGGACAGTATGGCTACACCTTC. The encoded protein is CASSMLMGQYGYTF.

The CDR3 DNA is TGTGCCAGCATCGCGGGGGGCACTGAAGCTTTCTTT. Its protein is CASIAGGTEAFF. V and J are TRBV12-3 or TRBV12-4 and TRBJ1-1, with D tentatively TRBD1 (5 bases). The ends were cut back, 7 bases at V and 4 bases at J, with 10 bases in the middle. This CDR3 is built from 12 residues.

This rearrangement joins TRBV19 to TRBJ1-5, with TRBD1 matching over 7 bases. Germline V gene data show CDR1 as LNHDA and CDR2 as SQIVND (reference sequence). This CDR3 is built from 12 residues. J gave up 7 bases and V 6 bases, and 3 bases lay outside the gene matches. For the CDR3, the DNA is TGTGCCAGTAGGAAAGGGGGCCAGCCCCAGCATTTT. As protein: CASRKGGQPQHF.

This clone turned up a few times. DNA for the CDR3: TGTGCCAGCAGCGACTACTCAGGGGCAGCCCTCCACTTT. Translating gives CASSDYSGAALHF. J is TRBJ1-6 and V is TRBV25-1, with TRBD1 as a possible D gene (6 bases). V was cut by 6 bases and J by 14 bases, with 17 bases left in between. The CDR3 has 13 residues. Per the germline V gene, CDR1 is MGHDK and CDR2 is SYGVNS. The variable domain in full, with the rest retrieved from reference TRBV25-1 and TRBJ1-6, is EADIYQTPRYLVIGTGKKITLECSQTMGHDKMYWYQQDPGMELHLIHYSYGVNSTEKGDLSSESTVSRIRTEHFPLTLESARPSHTSQYLCASSDYSGAALHFGNGTRLTVT.

The V gene is TRBV9, the J gene TRBJ2-3, with 12 bases fitting TRBD2. Germline values: CDR1 SGDLS, CDR2 YYNGEE. CDR3 length: 19 residues. After removal of 2 bases from V and 0 bases from J, the junction contained 10 bases not matched to a gene. This chain's CDR3 is CASSVRTSGALDSTDTQYF. CDR3 bases: TGTGCCAGCAGCGTCCGGACTAGCGGGGCCCTAGATAGCACAGATACGCAGTATTTT.

The chain is built from TRBV12-3 or TRBV12-4 and TRBJ2-5, with D perhaps matching TRBD2 (5 bases). The CDR3 loop spans 13 amino acids. Trimming removed 7 bases at V and 4 bases at J, with 13 bases between. The CDR3 DNA reads TGTGCCAGCACCCCTCTGGGGAGAGAGACCCAGTACTTC. It specifies CASTPLGRETQYF.

This clone was detected only a few times. The chain uses TRBV4-2 and TRBJ1-6; 10 nucleotides align to TRBD1. Trimming removed 0 bases from V and 11 bases from J; junction bases left unmatched: 4. The CDR3 has 15 residues. CDR1 is LGHNA, CDR2 YNFKEQ, per germline. The CDR3 is CASSQDIGQGAPLHF. CDR3 bases: TGTGCCAGCAGCCAAGATATAGGACAGGGGGCACCCCTCCACTTT.

The V call is TRBV18, the J call TRBJ2-3, with D possibly matching TRBD2 (6 bases). This CDR3 contains 17 residues. CDR1 and CDR2 (germline): KGHSH, LQKENI. Trimming shortened V by 3 bases and J by 1 base, and 17 bases separated the two germline ends. The CDR3 DNA reads TGTGCCAGCTCACCGGGCCTTAGCGGTACAGGCACAGATACGCAGTATTTT. Its translation is CASSPGLSGTGTDTQYF.

The rearrangement joins TRBV4-1 to TRBJ2-7; TRBD2 matches 9 bases. Germline assignment: CDR1 MGHRA and CDR2 YSYEKL. Germline trimming cut 4 bases from V and 4 bases from J; bases unmatched to any gene: 11. The CDR3 contains 16 residues. CDR3 sequence (DNA): TGCGCCAGCAGCCCCCCGGGGCGGGGGGGCCAATACGAGCAGTACTTC. Translation gives CASSPPGRGGQYEQYF.

CDR3 protein: CASSQTTFYEQYF. The CDR3 DNA follows: TGTGCCAGCAGTCAAACTACATTCTACGAGCAGTACTTC. The V and J genes are TRBV2 and TRBJ2-7; no definite D call. CDR1 SNHLY and CDR2 FYNNEI come from the germline V gene. The germline V and J ends were trimmed by 5 bases and 3 bases, with 11 bases remaining between them. The CDR3 runs to 13 residues. The full variable domain, completed using reference TRBV2 and TRBJ2-7, is EPEVTQTPSHQVTQMGQEVILRCVPISNHLYFYWYRQILGQKVEFLVSFYNNEISEKSEIFDDQFSVERPDGSNFTLKIRSTKLEDSAMYFCASSQTTFYEQYFGPGTRLTVT.

The chain has TRBV5-4 and TRBJ1-1, with unresolved D. Germline V gene data show CDR1 as SGHNT and CDR2 as YYREEE (reference sequence). V was clipped by 3 bases and J by 4 bases, with 7 bases between them. CDR3 size: 12 residues. As DNA, the CDR3 is TGTGCCAGCAGCTCCCGGGGCACTGAAGCTTTCTTT. Its protein product is CASSSRGTEAFF.

The chain combines TRBV15 with TRBJ1-6; a weak D match, TRBD1 (5 bases). Germline CDR1 is LNHNV and CDR2 is YYDKDF (reference sequence). The CDR3 runs to 14 residues. The germline V and J ends were trimmed by 1 base and 10 bases, with 11 bases remaining between them. The CDR3 coding sequence is TGTGCCACCAGCAGAGTCGGGGGTGACTCACCCCTCCACTTT. It encodes CATSRVGGDSPLHF.

The chain is built from TRBV10-1 and TRBJ2-3, with 8 bases fitting TRBD2. Germline V gene sequence: CDR1 WNHNN, CDR2 SYGVQD (reference sequence). V was pared by 10 bases and J by 4 bases, with 10 bases of the junction left unmatched. This CDR3 contains 14 residues. The CDR3 loop is CATSQAGAADTQYF. CDR3 nucleotides: TGCGCCACCAGCCAAGCGGGAGCGGCAGATACGCAGTATTTT.

The rearrangement uses TRBV27 and TRBJ2-5, with 7 bases identical to TRBD2. From germline, CDR1 is MNHEY and CDR2 SMNVEV (reference sequence). This CDR3 spans 15 amino acids. Trimming cost V 5 bases and J 2 bases; bases outside gene matches: 8. The CDR3 sequence: CASSPIGSGQETQYF. CDR3 sequence (DNA): TGTGCCAGCAGTCCCATAGGTAGCGGGCAAGAGACCCAGTACTTC.

The genes are TRBV29-1 and TRBJ2-7; 8 nucleotides agree with TRBD1. The CDR3 loop spans 12 amino acids. The trim removed 4 bases at V and 3 bases at J, leaving 2 bases unmatched. Germline V lookup: CDR1 SQVTM, CDR2 ANQGSEA. CDR3 protein: CSVGDRIYEQYF. Here the CDR3 DNA reads TGCAGCGTTGGGGACAGGATCTACGAGCAGTACTTC.